Listed here are 31 T cell receptor beta chains from one sample, sequenced in a study of control samples from healthy donors and cancer patients. Clones were read by immunoSEQ multiplex PCR, and TCRdb kept only the in-frame ones, dropping some. The sample contains about 150,000 clones, 93% of which appear only once. Material for sequencing was blood. The receptors were sampled from a man younger than 35 in good health.

In its sample, this clone was seen a few times. V usage is TRBV27 and J usage is TRBJ1-1; D may be TRBD1 (5 bases). The CDR3 has 15 amino acids. Between the trimmed V and J ends, which lost 1 base and 0 bases, there was a span of 9 bases. Per germline, CDR1 MNHEY and CDR2 SMNVEV (reference sequence). The CDR3, as DNA: TGTGCCAGCAGTTTATTCGGACATTTGAACACTGAAGCTTTCTTT. This encodes CASSLFGHLNTEAFF.

This chain connects TRBV9 to TRBJ2-7; the match to TRBD1 covers 8 bases. The CDR3 has 14 amino acids. Germline CDR1 SGDLS, CDR2 YYNGEE. V lost 3 bases and J lost 2; bases outside the gene matches: 4. The CDR3 DNA is TGTGCCAGCAGCGGGGGACAGGTTACCTACGAGCAGTACTTC. Residues: CASSGGQVTYEQYF.

The V gene is TRBV6-5, the J gene TRBJ2-1; 7 bases line up with TRBD2. Germline values: CDR1 MNHEY, CDR2 SVGAGI. The CDR3 loop spans 14 amino acids. J was trimmed by 8 bases and V by 4 bases; bases with no gene match: 8. The CDR3 protein is CASSFRTSRYEQFF. Written as DNA, the CDR3 is TGTGCCAGCAGTTTCCGGACTAGTAGGTATGAGCAGTTCTTC.

There are a few counts of this clone. V is TRBV30 and J is TRBJ1-5, with a weak D call TRBD1 (5 bases). The V gene's germline CDR1 is GTSNPN and CDR2 SVGIG (reference sequence). V dropped 0 bases and J dropped 6 bases, with 9 bases sitting between them. This CDR3 has 13 residues. CDR3 region: CAWSVQGTQPQHF. CDR3 in DNA: TGTGCCTGGAGTGTCCAGGGTACTCAGCCCCAGCATTTT. The full variable domain, in which reference TRBV30 and TRBJ1-5 provide the parts outside the CDR3, is SQTIHQWPATLVQPVGSPLSLECTVEGTSNPNLYWYRQAAGRGLQLLFYSVGIGQISSEVPQNLSASRPQDRQFILSSKKLLLSDSGFYLCAWSVQGTQPQHFGDGTRLSIL.

The chain carries TRBV10-2 and TRBJ2-3; 10 nucleotides match TRBD2. Germline CDR1 is WSHSY and CDR2 is SAAADI. The CDR3 runs to 17 residues. Germline trimming cut 4 bases from V and 2 bases from J; bases unmatched to any gene: 9. CDR3 sequence: CASSGLNLAGATDTQYF. Here the CDR3 DNA reads TGCGCCAGCAGTGGGCTAAATCTAGCGGGGGCCACAGATACGCAGTATTTT.

J is TRBJ1-5 and V is TRBV16; D might be TRBD1 (5 bases). There are 16 residues in the CDR3. Germline V CDR1 and CDR2: KGHSY, FQNENV. V lost 0 bases, J lost 7 bases, and 16 bases lay in between. The CDR3 region has the DNA TGTGCCAGCAGCCAATCGGTGTCAGGGAATGGACAGCCCCAGCATTTT. Its protein product is CASSQSVSGNGQPQHF.

The V and J genes are TRBV15 and TRBJ2-7; unclear D gene. Deletions cut 1 base from V and 3 bases from J, with 10 bases between. Per germline, CDR1 LNHNV and CDR2 YYDKDF (reference sequence). The CDR3 is 14 amino acids. CDR3 sequence (DNA): TGTGCCACCAGCAGAGGTGACCTTAACTACGAGCAGTACTTC. Translating it yields CATSRGDLNYEQYF.

The DNA for the CDR3 is TGTGCCAGCAGCTTCAGGCGGGAGGGGGAGCTGTTTTTT. This sequence encodes CASSFRREGELFF. J is TRBJ2-2 and V is TRBV11-2, with 7 bases lining up with TRBD2. This CDR3 comprises 13 residues. The junction had 3 bases not matched to a gene; V was cut back by 3 bases and J by 8 bases. Germline loops: CDR1 SGHAT, CDR2 FQNNGV.

The CDR3 DNA follows: TGTGCCAGCAGTTTAGGCCTGACCGGGGAGCTGTTTTTT. Its translation: CASSLGLTGELFF. This sequence joins TRBV12-3 or TRBV12-4 and TRBJ2-2; no firm D call. CDR3 size: 13 residues. Deletions cut 1 base from V and 5 bases from J, with 5 bases between.

The chain is built from TRBV27 and TRBJ1-1; a possible D gene is TRBD1 (6 bases). This CDR3 has 12 residues. V gave up 10 bases and J gave up 4 bases, with 13 bases separating them. Germline V gene data show CDR1 as MNHEY and CDR2 as SMNVEV (reference sequence). Here the CDR3 DNA reads TGTGCCACCCGGGGGCCTTTCACTGAAGCTTTCTTT. Amino acids: CATRGPFTEAFF.

The chain combines TRBV10-3 with TRBJ1-5; D is uncertain. The CDR3 has 12 residues. CDR1 and CDR2 from the germline V gene are ENHRY and SYGVKD. V was cut by 3 bases and J by 10 bases, with 10 bases left in between. The DNA for the CDR3 is TGTGCCATCAGTGACCCCCCTCGACCCCAGCATTTT. This gives the protein CAISDPPRPQHF.

This chain uses TRBV18 with TRBJ1-3, with D hard to call. V lost 3 bases and J 7 bases, leaving 7 bases between the germline ends. The length of the CDR3 is 12 residues. CDR1 is KGHSH, CDR2 LQKENI, per germline. Here the CDR3 reads CASSPNENTIYF. The CDR3 DNA reads as TGTGCCAGCTCACCCAACGAGAACACCATATATTTT.

The chain uses TRBV19 and TRBJ1-1; D remains ambiguous. Trimming took 5 bases from V and 7 from J, leaving 11 bases between them. The CDR3 totals 12 residues. The germline gives CDR1 LNHDA, CDR2 SQIVND (reference sequence). The CDR3 region is CASSFGPSEAFF. The CDR3 DNA is TGTGCCAGTAGTTTCGGGCCGAGTGAAGCTTTCTTT.

J is TRBJ1-1 and V is TRBV7-3; D unclear. This CDR3 is 13 amino acids long. The V end was cut by 5 bases, the J end by 0 bases, with 7 bases between. Germline V lookup: CDR1 SGHTA, CDR2 FQGTGA. The CDR3 here is CASSRQLNTEAFF. In DNA, the CDR3 is TGTGCCAGCAGCCGCCAGCTGAACACTGAAGCTTTCTTT.

The chain is built from TRBV18 and TRBJ2-1, with a weak D call TRBD2 (6 bases). V dropped 2 bases and J dropped 0 bases, with 17 bases sitting between them. The CDR3 extends over 18 amino acids. Germline CDR1 is KGHSH and CDR2 is LQKENI. This CDR3 is CASSPRARAGSSYNEQFF. CDR3 sequence (DNA): TGTGCCAGCTCACCAAGGGCCCGCGCGGGGAGCTCCTACAATGAGCAGTTCTTC.

The chain has TRBV4-3 and TRBJ1-6, with no clear D. Trimming shortened V by 1 base and J by 12 bases, and 13 bases separated the two germline ends. The CDR3 is 14 residues long. CDR1 is LGHNA and CDR2 is YSLEER in the germline V gene. CDR3: CASSQVAGEVPLHF. DNA for the CDR3: TGCGCCAGCAGCCAAGTCGCCGGAGAAGTACCCCTCCACTTT.

The rearrangement joins TRBV27 to TRBJ1-5; D unresolved. The ends were cut back, 3 bases at V and 0 bases at J, with 3 bases in the middle. Germline-derived CDR1 and CDR2 are MNHEY and SMNVEV (reference sequence). The CDR3 loop spans 13 amino acids. CDR3 sequence: CASSLGSNQPQHF. DNA for the CDR3: TGTGCCAGCAGTTTGGGTAGCAATCAGCCCCAGCATTTT.

The chain couples TRBV5-5 to TRBJ2-4, with 7 bases aligning to TRBD1. The CDR3 covers 18 residues. The trim removed 4 bases at V and 1 base at J, leaving 14 bases unmatched. Germline CDR1 and CDR2: SGHKS and YYEKEE (reference sequence). CDR3 in amino acids: CASSRDLRSGQAKNIQYF. The DNA for the CDR3 is TGTGCCAGCAGCCGCGACCTAAGATCGGGACAGGCCAAAAACATTCAGTACTTC.

The chain links TRBV10-3 to TRBJ2-7, with 8 bases aligning to TRBD1. Germline lookup yields CDR1 ENHRY and CDR2 SYGVKD. The CDR3 runs to 12 residues. The ends lost 8 bases at V and 7 bases at J; junction bases unmatched: 7. Written as DNA, the CDR3 is TGTGCCATCGACAGGGGTCGGGGTGAGCAGTACTTC. Translated: CAIDRGRGEQYF.

The chain carries TRBV12-3 or TRBV12-4 and TRBJ1-5; D not resolved. CDR3 length: 12 amino acids. Trimming took 5 bases from V and 7 from J, leaving 9 bases between them. This chain's CDR3 is CASSVTNQPQHF. The DNA of the CDR3 is TGTGCCAGCAGTGTCACCAACCAGCCCCAGCATTTT.

The chain joins TRBV6-5 to TRBJ1-2, with D unclear. CDR3 length equals 15 residues. Germline V gene data show CDR1 as MNHEY and CDR2 as SVGAGI. The V and J ends lost 6 bases and 9 bases respectively, with 23 bases between them. In DNA form, the CDR3 reads TGTGCCAGCAGCCGGACGTCCAGAAGTCACCTACGCTACACCTTC. This codes for CASSRTSRSHLRYTF.

This clone was seen a single time. The chain recombines TRBV21-1 with TRBJ1-5; TRBD1, the table's D call, lacks a check against the DNA. TRBV21-1 is a known pseudogene. The CDR3 spans 21 residues. The CDR3 spells CASSNKVGRTGFGGSYQPQHF. CDR3 bases: TGTGCCAGCAGCAATAAGGTCGGCAGGACAGGGTTTGGTGGCTCCTATCAGCCCCAGCATTTT.

The chain employs TRBV2 and TRBJ2-5, with D uncertain. V lost 4 bases and J 2 bases, leaving 11 bases between the germline ends. The germline gives CDR1 SNHLY, CDR2 FYNNEI. This CDR3 contains 14 residues. The CDR3 spells CASSAFRDQETQYF. Here the CDR3 DNA reads TGTGCCAGCAGTGCCTTTAGGGATCAAGAGACCCAGTACTTC. The whole variable domain, remainder taken from reference TRBV2 and TRBJ2-5, is EPEVTQTPSHQVTQMGQEVILRCVPISNHLYFYWYRQILGQKVEFLVSFYNNEISEKSEIFDDQFSVERPDGSNFTLKIRSTKLEDSAMYFCASSAFRDQETQYFGPGTRLLVL.

The V gene is TRBV19, the J gene TRBJ1-5; 8 bases match TRBD1. The CDR3 contains 15 residues. Germline-derived CDR1 and CDR2 are LNHDA and SQIVND (reference sequence). V trimming: 10 bases; J trimming: 5 bases; junction bases outside the gene matches: 13. CDR3 loop: CATTSRDRPDQPQHF. CDR3 nucleotides: TGTGCCACAACGTCCCGGGACAGGCCCGATCAGCCCCAGCATTTT.

V and J are TRBV20-1 and TRBJ2-1; perhaps TRBD1 as D (5 bases). Deletions cut 3 bases from V and 3 bases from J, with 12 bases between. The germline V gene encodes CDR1 DFQATT and CDR2 SNEGSKA (reference sequence). The CDR3 has 14 residues. Here the CDR3 DNA reads TGCAGTGCTAGTAGGGGCCGCGGCTACAATGAGCAGTTCTTC. Translation gives CSASRGRGYNEQFF.

The chain carries TRBV7-9 and TRBJ2-5; 15 nucleotides match TRBD2. With 3 bases clipped from V and 6 bases from J, the junction kept 8 bases outside the gene matches. Germline V lookup: CDR1 SEHNR, CDR2 FQNEAQ (reference sequence). This CDR3 has 17 amino acids. CDR3 loop: CASSLGLAGGASQTQYF. CDR3 in DNA: TGTGCCAGCAGCTTGGGACTAGCGGGGGGCGCTAGCCAGACCCAGTACTTC.

The chain couples TRBV4-2 to TRBJ1-1, with D perhaps matching TRBD1 (6 bases). CDR1 is LGHNA and CDR2 is YNFKEQ in the germline V gene. The V end lost 3 bases, the J end lost 5 bases, and 10 bases lay between the germline ends. The CDR3 consists of 13 residues. CDR3 DNA sequence: TGTGCCAGCAGCCAGGAAAGGGGGACTGAAGCTTTCTTT. It is translated as CASSQERGTEAFF.

The chain carries TRBV4-1 and TRBJ2-2; TRBD1 agrees at 9 bases. The ends lost 3 bases at V and 5 bases at J; junction bases unmatched: 1. The V gene's germline CDR1 is MGHRA and CDR2 YSYEKL. The CDR3 runs to 14 residues. This chain's CDR3 is CASSQDRGTGELFF. The CDR3 bases are TGCGCCAGCAGCCAGGACAGGGGAACCGGGGAGCTGTTTTTT.

The J gene is TRBJ1-5, the V gene TRBV5-5; D remains unclear. CDR3 length equals 16 residues. The V end was cut by 4 bases, the J end by 0 bases, with 14 bases between. Germline CDR1 and CDR2: SGHKS and YYEKEE (reference sequence). CDR3 DNA sequence: TGTGCCAGCAGCCCAACCGGGAGACCTAGCAATCAGCCCCAGCATTTT. It codes for CASSPTGRPSNQPQHF.

By share of the sample, this clone is medium-sized. The rearrangement uses TRBV19 and TRBJ1-5, with D perhaps matching TRBD1 (5 bases). V gave up 0 bases and J gave up 7 bases, with 10 bases separating them. The CDR3 contains 14 residues. The germline V gene has CDR1 LNHDA and CDR2 SQIVND (reference sequence). CDR3 sequence reads: CASSIEGTGQPQHF. In DNA form, the CDR3 reads TGTGCCAGTAGTATAGAAGGGACGGGCCAGCCCCAGCATTTT.

J is TRBJ1-1 and V is TRBV5-1, with TRBD1 identical over 7 bases. Germline values: CDR1 SGHRS, CDR2 YFSETQ. The J segment lost 0 bases and the V segment lost 2 bases, leaving 1 base of the junction unmatched. This CDR3 comprises 14 residues. CDR3 sequence: CASSLGGLNTEAFF. The DNA of the CDR3 is TGCGCCAGCAGCTTAGGGGGCTTGAACACTGAAGCTTTCTTT.